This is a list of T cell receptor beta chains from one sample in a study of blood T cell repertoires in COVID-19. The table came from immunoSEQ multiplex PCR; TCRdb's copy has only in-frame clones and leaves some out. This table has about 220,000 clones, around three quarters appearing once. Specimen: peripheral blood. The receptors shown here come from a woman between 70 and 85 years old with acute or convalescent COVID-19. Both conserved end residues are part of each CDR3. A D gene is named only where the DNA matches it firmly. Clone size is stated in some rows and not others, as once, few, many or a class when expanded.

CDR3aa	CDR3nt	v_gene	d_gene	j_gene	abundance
CASSALAGSYETQYF	TGTGCCAGCAGCGCATTAGCGGGGAGTTACGAGACCCAGTACTTC	TRBV7-8	TRBD2	TRBJ2-5	-
CASSKTGVGEQYF	TGTGCCAGCAGTAAAACAGGGGTCGGCGAGCAGTACTTC	TRBV6-2/TRBV6-3	TRBD1	TRBJ2-7	-
CASSPLSGGVNEQFF	TGTGCCAGCAGCCCGCTTAGCGGGGGGGTAAATGAGCAGTTCTTC	TRBV11-2	TRBD2	TRBJ2-1	-
CATSRDLEGRTEAFF	TGTGCCACCAGCAGAGATCTAGAGGGAAGGACTGAAGCTTTCTTT	TRBV15	-	TRBJ1-1	-
CASSIIQGLGPYEQYF	TGTGCCAGCAGCATCATCCAAGGACTAGGACCCTACGAGCAGTACTTC	TRBV11-2	TRBD2	TRBJ2-7	-
CATLRTDTGELFF	TGTGCCACCCTGAGGACTGACACCGGGGAGCTGTTTTTT	TRBV6-5	-	TRBJ2-2	-
CASSPRTWHEQYF	TGTGCCAGCTCCCCTAGGACATGGCACGAGCAGTACTTC	TRBV18	-	TRBJ2-7	once
CASSLGGGGELFF	TGTGCCAGCAGCTTAGGTGGCGGAGGGGAGCTGTTTTTT	TRBV11-2	-	TRBJ2-2	once
CASRVTSGGTQYF	TGTGCCAGCAGGGTTACTAGCGGGGGGACCCAGTACTTC	TRBV5-8	TRBD2	TRBJ2-5	-
CASSLNGQGNQPQHF	TGCGCCAGCAGCTTAAACGGACAGGGGAATCAGCCCCAGCATTTT	TRBV5-1	TRBD1	TRBJ1-5	-
CASSLSISGTGELFF	TGTGCCAGCAGTTTATCGATTAGCGGCACCGGGGAGCTGTTTTTT	TRBV27	-	TRBJ2-2	-
CASSSGTGTGELFF	TGTGCCAGCAGCTCCGGGACAGGGACCGGGGAGCTGTTTTTT	TRBV3-1/TRBV3-2	TRBD1	TRBJ2-2	-
CASSQDRSPTAGPGRNTIYF	TGTGCCAGCAGCCAAGATCGGTCCCCAACGGCGGGACCTGGGCGAAACACCATATATTTT	TRBV14	-	TRBJ1-3	-
CASSYRTNQGETQYF	TGCGCCAGCAGCTATCGGACCAATCAGGGGGAGACCCAGTACTTC	TRBV5-1	-	TRBJ2-5	-
CASGEGGPVYEQYF	TGCGCCAGCGGGGAGGGGGGGCCCGTCTACGAGCAGTACTTC	TRBV10-2	-	TRBJ2-7	-
CASSYRDNGYTF	TGTGCCAGCAGTTACCGGGACAATGGCTACACCTTC	TRBV6-2/TRBV6-3	-	TRBJ1-2	-
CASSSGGGRDNSPLHF	TGTGCCAGCAGCTCCGGGGGGGGACGGGATAATTCACCCCTCCACTTT	TRBV7-2	-	TRBJ1-6	-
CATSDPGLAGGPSDEQFF	TGTGCCACCAGTGACCCGGGACTAGCGGGGGGCCCTTCTGATGAGCAGTTCTTC	TRBV24-1	TRBD2	TRBJ2-1	-
CASSSDSPYEQYF	TGTGCCAGCAGTTCGGACAGCCCCTACGAGCAGTACTTC	TRBV6-6	-	TRBJ2-7	-
CATPRDRENIMNTEAFF	TGTGCCACCCCGCGGGACAGGGAAAATATCATGAACACTGAAGCTTTCTTT	TRBV24-1	TRBD1	TRBJ1-1	-
CASSPQGMRETQYF	TGTGCCAGCAGCCCACAGGGGATGAGGGAGACCCAGTACTTC	TRBV6-5	TRBD1	TRBJ2-5	few
CASSQDQVYSGANVLTF	TGCGCCAGCAGCCAAGATCAGGTCTACTCTGGGGCCAACGTCCTGACTTTC	TRBV4-3	-	TRBJ2-6	-
CASSQAYRSPLHF	TGTGCCAGCAGCCAAGCATACAGGTCACCCCTCCACTTT	TRBV3-1/TRBV3-2	-	TRBJ1-6	-
CASSFFRGNRETQYF	TGTGCCAGCAGCTTTTTTCGGGGGAATAGGGAGACCCAGTACTTC	TRBV7-8	-	TRBJ2-5	-
CASSPYSAYNEQFF	TGTGCCAGCAGCCCGTACTCCGCCTACAATGAGCAGTTCTTC	TRBV3-1/TRBV3-2	-	TRBJ2-1	-
CAPLAGNTEAFF	TGTGCCCCCCTGGCAGGAAACACTGAAGCTTTCTTT	TRBV6-5	-	TRBJ1-1	-
CASSLAGSTDTQYF	TGTGCCAGCAGCTTGGCCGGGAGCACAGATACGCAGTATTTT	TRBV11-3	-	TRBJ2-3	once
CASSLGRGGLGLTEAFF	TGCGCCAGCAGCTTAGGCAGGGGCGGACTCGGTCTAACTGAAGCTTTCTTT	TRBV5-1	-	TRBJ1-1	once
CASSLGRTGDNEQFF	TGTGCCAGCAGCTTAGGTAGGACAGGGGACAATGAGCAGTTCTTC	TRBV7-9	TRBD1	TRBJ2-1	-
CATSDLGTRAQYF	TGTGCCACCAGTGACCTCGGGACTCGGGCGCAGTATTTT	TRBV24-1	-	TRBJ2-3	-
CASSRPYGLGYTF	TGTGCCAGCAGCCGACCTTATGGGCTGGGCTACACCTTC	TRBV6-5	-	TRBJ1-2	-
CAISDMGGRKETQYF	TGTGCCATCAGTGATATGGGGGGGAGGAAAGAGACCCAGTACTTC	TRBV10-3	TRBD2	TRBJ2-5	-
CASSRDRDKQYF	TGTGCCAGCAGCCGGGACAGGGACAAGCAGTACTTC	TRBV5-8	TRBD1	TRBJ2-7	-
CASSLTGQGYKPQHF	TGTGCCAGCAGCCTTACTGGACAGGGGTATAAGCCCCAGCATTTT	TRBV7-8	TRBD1	TRBJ1-5	few
CASSLTGGGQETQYF	TGTGCCAGCAGCTTAACAGGGGGAGGCCAAGAGACCCAGTACTTC	TRBV5-5	TRBD1	TRBJ2-5	-
CASSQGLATNQETQYF	TGTGCCAGCAGCCAGGGACTAGCGACCAACCAAGAGACCCAGTACTTC	TRBV3-1/TRBV3-2	TRBD2	TRBJ2-5	-